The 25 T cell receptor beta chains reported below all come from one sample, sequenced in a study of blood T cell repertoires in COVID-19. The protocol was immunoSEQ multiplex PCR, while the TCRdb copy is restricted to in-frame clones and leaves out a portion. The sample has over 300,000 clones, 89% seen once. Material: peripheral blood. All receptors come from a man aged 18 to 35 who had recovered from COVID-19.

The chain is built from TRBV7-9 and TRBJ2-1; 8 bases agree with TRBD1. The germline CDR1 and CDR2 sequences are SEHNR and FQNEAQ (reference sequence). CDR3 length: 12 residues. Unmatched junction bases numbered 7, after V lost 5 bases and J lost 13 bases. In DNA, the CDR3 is TGTGCCAGCAGCAACGACAGGGGCGTACAGTTCTTC. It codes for CASSNDRGVQFF.

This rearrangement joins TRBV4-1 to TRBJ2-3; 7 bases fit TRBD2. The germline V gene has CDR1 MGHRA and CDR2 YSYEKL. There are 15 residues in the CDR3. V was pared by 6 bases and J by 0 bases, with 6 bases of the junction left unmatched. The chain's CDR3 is CASRPAGTSTDTQYF. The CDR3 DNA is TGCGCCAGCAGACCAGCGGGGACTAGCACAGATACGCAGTATTTT.

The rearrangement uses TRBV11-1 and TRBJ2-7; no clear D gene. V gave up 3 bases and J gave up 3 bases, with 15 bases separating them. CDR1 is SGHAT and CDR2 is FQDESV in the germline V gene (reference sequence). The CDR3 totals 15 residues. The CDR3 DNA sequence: TGTGCCAGCAGCTTTGTGCAGGATGGCCTCTACGAGCAGTACTTC. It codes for CASSFVQDGLYEQYF. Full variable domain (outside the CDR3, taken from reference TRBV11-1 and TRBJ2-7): EAEVAQSPRYKITEKSQAVAFWCDPISGHATLYWYRQILGQGPELLVQFQDESVVDDSQLPKDRFSAERLKGVDSTLKIQPAELGDSAMYLCASSFVQDGLYEQYFGPGTRLTVT.

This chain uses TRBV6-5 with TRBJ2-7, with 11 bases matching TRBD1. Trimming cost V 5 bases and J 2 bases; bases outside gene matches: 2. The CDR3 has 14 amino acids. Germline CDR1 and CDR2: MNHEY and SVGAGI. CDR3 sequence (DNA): TGTGCCAGCAGTCCGGGACAGGGGGCCTACGAGCAGTACTTC. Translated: CASSPGQGAYEQYF.

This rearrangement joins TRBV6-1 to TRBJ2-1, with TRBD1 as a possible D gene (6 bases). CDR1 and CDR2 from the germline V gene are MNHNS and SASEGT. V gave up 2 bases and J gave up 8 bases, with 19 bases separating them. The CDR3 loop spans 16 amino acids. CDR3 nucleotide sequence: TGTGCCAGCAGTGAAATTGGGGCAGGGGTGAGCGATGAGCAGTTCTTC. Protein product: CASSEIGAGVSDEQFF.

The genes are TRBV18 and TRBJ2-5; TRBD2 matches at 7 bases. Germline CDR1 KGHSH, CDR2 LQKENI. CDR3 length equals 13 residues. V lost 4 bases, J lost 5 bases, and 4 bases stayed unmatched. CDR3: CASSRAGGETQYF. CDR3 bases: TGTGCCAGCTCACGGGCCGGGGGGGAGACCCAGTACTTC.

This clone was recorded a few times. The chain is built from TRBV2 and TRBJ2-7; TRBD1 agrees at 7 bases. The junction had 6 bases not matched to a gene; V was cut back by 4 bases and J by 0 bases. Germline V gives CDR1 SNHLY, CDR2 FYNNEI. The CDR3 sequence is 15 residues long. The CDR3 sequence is CASSGGQFFSYEQYF. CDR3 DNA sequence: TGTGCCAGCAGTGGGGGACAGTTTTTCTCCTACGAGCAGTACTTC.

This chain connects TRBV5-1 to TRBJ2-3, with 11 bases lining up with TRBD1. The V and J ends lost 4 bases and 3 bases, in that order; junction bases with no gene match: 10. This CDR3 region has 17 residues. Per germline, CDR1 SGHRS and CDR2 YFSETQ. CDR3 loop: CASSAGTGGVGTDTQYF. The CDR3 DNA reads TGCGCCAGCAGCGCCGGGACAGGGGGAGTTGGGACAGATACGCAGTATTTT.

CDR3 residues: CASSQDQGQTDTQYF. The CDR3 region has the DNA TGCGCCAGCAGCCAAGACCAGGGCCAAACAGATACGCAGTATTTT. V is TRBV4-3 and J is TRBJ2-3; tentative D call: TRBD1 (5 bases). Deletions cut 0 bases from V and 3 bases from J, with 10 bases between. The germline V gene has CDR1 LGHNA and CDR2 YSLEER. The CDR3 loop spans 15 amino acids.

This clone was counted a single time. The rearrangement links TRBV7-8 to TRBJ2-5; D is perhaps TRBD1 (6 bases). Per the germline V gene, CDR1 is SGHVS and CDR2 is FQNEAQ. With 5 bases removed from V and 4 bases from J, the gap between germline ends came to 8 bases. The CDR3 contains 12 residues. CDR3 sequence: CASSLDRETQYF. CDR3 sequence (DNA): TGTGCCAGCAGCCTGGACAGAGAGACCCAGTACTTC.

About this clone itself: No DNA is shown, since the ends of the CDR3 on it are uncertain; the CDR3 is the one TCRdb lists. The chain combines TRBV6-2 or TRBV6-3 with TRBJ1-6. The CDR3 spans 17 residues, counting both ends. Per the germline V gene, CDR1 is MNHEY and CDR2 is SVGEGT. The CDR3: CASSSSAGGRYNSPLHF.

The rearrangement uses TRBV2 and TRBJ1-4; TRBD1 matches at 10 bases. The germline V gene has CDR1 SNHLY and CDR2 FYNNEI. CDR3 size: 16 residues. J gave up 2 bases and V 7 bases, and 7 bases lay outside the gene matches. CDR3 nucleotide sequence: TGTGCCAGCACCAAGACAGGGGGCGCGACTAATGAAAAACTGTTTTTT. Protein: CASTKTGGATNEKLFF.

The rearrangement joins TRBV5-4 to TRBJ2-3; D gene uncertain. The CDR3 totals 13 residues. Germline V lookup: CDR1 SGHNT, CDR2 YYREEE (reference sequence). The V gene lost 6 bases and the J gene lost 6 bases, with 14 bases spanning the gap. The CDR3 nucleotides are TGTGCCAGCACCCCCTCCTTGGAGGATACGCAGTATTTT. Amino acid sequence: CASTPSLEDTQYF.

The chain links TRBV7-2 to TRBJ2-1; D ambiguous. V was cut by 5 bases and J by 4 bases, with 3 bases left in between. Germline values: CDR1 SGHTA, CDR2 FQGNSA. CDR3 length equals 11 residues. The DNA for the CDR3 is TGTGCCAGCAGCCGTTACAATGAGCAGTTCTTC. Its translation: CASSRYNEQFF.

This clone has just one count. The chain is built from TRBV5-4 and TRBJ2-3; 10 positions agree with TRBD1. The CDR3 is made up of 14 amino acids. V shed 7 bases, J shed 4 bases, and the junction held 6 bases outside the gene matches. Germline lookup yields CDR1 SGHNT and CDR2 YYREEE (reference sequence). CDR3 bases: TGTGCCAGCCTCCGGGACAGGGGTTCAGATACGCAGTATTTT. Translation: CASLRDRGSDTQYF.

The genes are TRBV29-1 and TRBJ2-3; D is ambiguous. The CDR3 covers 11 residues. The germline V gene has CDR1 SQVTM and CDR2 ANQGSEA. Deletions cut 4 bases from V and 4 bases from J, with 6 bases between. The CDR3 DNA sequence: TGCAGCGTTGGGCTAGCAGATACGCAGTATTTT. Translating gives CSVGLADTQYF.

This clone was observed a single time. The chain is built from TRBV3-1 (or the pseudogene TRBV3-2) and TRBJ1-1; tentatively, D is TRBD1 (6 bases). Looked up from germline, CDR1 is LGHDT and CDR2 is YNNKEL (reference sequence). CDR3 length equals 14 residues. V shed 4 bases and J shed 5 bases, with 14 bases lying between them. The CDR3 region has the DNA TGTGCCAGCAGCCCGAACAGGGCGGGTACTGAAGCTTTCTTT. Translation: CASSPNRAGTEAFF.

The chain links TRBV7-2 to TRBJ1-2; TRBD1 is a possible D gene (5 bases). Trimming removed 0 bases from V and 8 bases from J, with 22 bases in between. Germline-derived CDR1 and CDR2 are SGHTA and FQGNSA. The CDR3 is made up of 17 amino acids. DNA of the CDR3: TGTGCCAGCAGCTTAGCTGGCACCAGGGATTTTTTTGGCGGCTACACCTTC. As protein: CASSLAGTRDFFGGYTF.

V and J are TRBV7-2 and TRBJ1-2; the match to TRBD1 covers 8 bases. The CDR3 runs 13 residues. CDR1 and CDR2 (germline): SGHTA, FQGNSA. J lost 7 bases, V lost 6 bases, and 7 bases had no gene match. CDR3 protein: CASSFQGASGYTF. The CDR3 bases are TGTGCCAGCAGTTTCCAGGGGGCGAGTGGCTACACCTTC.

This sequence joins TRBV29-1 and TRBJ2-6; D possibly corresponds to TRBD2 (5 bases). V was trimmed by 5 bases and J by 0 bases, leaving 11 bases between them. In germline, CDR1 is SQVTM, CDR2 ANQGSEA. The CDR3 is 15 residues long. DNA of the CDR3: TGCAGCGTTTCTGGAGGAGACTCTGGGGCCAACGTCCTGACTTTC. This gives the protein CSVSGGDSGANVLTF.

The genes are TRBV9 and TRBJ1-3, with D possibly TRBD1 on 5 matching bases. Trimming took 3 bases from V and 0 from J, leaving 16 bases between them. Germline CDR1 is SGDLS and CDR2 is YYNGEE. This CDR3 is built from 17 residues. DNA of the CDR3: TGTGCCAGCAGCGCGAGCCCGACAGAATCCTCTGGAAACACCATATATTTT. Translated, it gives CASSASPTESSGNTIYF.

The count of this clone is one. For the CDR3, the DNA is TGTGCCAGCAGCCTCTCCCAGGGTAACACTGAAGCTTTCTTT. Its protein is CASSLSQGNTEAFF. The chain uses TRBV3-1 (or the pseudogene TRBV3-2) and TRBJ1-1; D may be TRBD1 (5 bases). V was shortened by 4 bases and J by 2 bases, with 11 bases between the two germline ends. CDR1 and CDR2 (germline): LGHDT, YNNKEL (reference sequence). The CDR3 length is 14 residues.

CDR3 nucleotides: TGTGCCATCAGCACAGGGGCTACTGAAGCTTTCTTT. Protein sequence: CAISTGATEAFF. This chain connects TRBV10-3 to TRBJ1-1; 7 positions match TRBD1. The CDR3 length is 12 residues. The germline V gene encodes CDR1 ENHRY and CDR2 SYGVKD. Trimming at V came to 6 bases and at J to 5 bases, leaving 3 bases not matched to a gene.

CDR3 in amino acids: CASSLEGSGGEQFF. The CDR3 DNA reads TGTGCCAGCAGCTTAGAAGGTAGCGGGGGTGAGCAGTTCTTC. The V and J genes are TRBV11-3 and TRBJ2-1; 9 bases agree with TRBD2. The V gene's germline CDR1 is SGHNT and CDR2 YENEEA. The CDR3 contains 14 residues. Trimming removed 0 bases from V and 9 bases from J; junction bases left unmatched: 3. Full variable domain (rest looked up from reference TRBV11-3 and TRBJ2-1): EAGVVQSPRYKIIEKKQPVAFWCNPISGHNTLYWYLQNLGQGPELLIRYENEEAVDDSQLPKDRFSAERLKGVDSTLKIQPAELGDSAVYLCASSLEGSGGEQFFGPGTRLTVL.

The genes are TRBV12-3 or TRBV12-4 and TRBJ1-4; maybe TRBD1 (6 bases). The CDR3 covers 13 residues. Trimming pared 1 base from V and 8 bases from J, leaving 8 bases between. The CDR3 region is CASSLVDREKLFF. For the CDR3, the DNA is TGTGCCAGCAGTTTAGTAGACAGGGAAAAACTGTTTTTT.